What follows are 9 T cell receptor beta chains derived from one specimen sequenced in a study of T cell clusters in autoimmune cytopenias. Approximately 40,000 genome equivalents of blood DNA were amplified for TRB. TRB was amplified by touch-down multiplex PCR, primer pools A and B combined. TCRdb reprocessed the multiplex PCR reads, keeping one entry per CDR3 protein, no DNA. The ten top clones account for approximately 51%, within a sample of more than 4,000 distinct CDR3 sequences. These same records also appear under a second study, on T cell repertoires in aging, cancer and after chemotherapy.

The sample comprised peripheral blood. The origin of the receptors is a human donor in good health.

This chain connects TRBV6-5 to TRBJ1-6; TCRdb calls TRBD1, which cannot be checked without DNA. The CDR3 runs 14 residues. From germline, CDR1 is MNHEY and CDR2 SVGAGI. CDR3 residues: CASSPRQGLSPLHF.

The chain couples TRBV6-2 or TRBV6-3 to TRBJ2-5; the D gene TCRdb calls, TRBD2, cannot be checked with no DNA. This CDR3 spans 14 amino acids. Germline V gene sequence: CDR1 MNHEY, CDR2 SVGEGT. The CDR3 loop is CASSEWAHQETQYF.

The V call is TRBV5-6, the J call TRBJ2-7; TCRdb's D gene call, TRBD1, goes unchecked for lack of DNA. CDR1 SGHDT and CDR2 YYEEEE come from the germline V gene. This CDR3 spans 13 amino acids. CDR3 sequence reads: CASSFGGRDEQYF.

The chain couples TRBV6-5 to TRBJ2-3; TCRdb names TRBD2, which stays unverified in the absence of DNA. The CDR3 is 15 residues long. CDR1 is MNHEY, CDR2 SVGAGI, per germline. The CDR3 loop is CASRDAGGETDTQYF.

Its frequency marks this clonotype as medium-sized. The chain couples TRBV5-4 to TRBJ2-1; TCRdb proposes TRBD2, but this gene call is untestable without DNA. The CDR3 length is 14 residues. The V gene's germline CDR1 is SGHNT and CDR2 YYREEE (reference sequence). CDR3 amino acids: CASSLGLEADEQFF.

The chain carries TRBV29-1 and TRBJ2-7. This CDR3 spans 13 amino acids. CDR1 is SQVTM, CDR2 ANQGSEA, per germline. CDR3 amino acids: CSVRHRLSYEQYF.

CDR3 protein: CASRGWDRGNQPQHF. The J gene is TRBJ1-5, the V gene TRBV6-1; TCRdb selects TRBD1, and the lack of DNA leaves this call unchecked. CDR1 is MNHNS, CDR2 SASEGT, per germline. The CDR3 length is 15 residues.

The chain uses TRBV18 and TRBJ1-3; TCRdb outputs TRBD1, but without DNA this stays unchecked. The CDR3 sequence is 16 residues long. The germline CDR1 and CDR2 sequences are KGHSH and LQKENI. The CDR3 sequence: CASSPPNRGARNTIYF.

The rearrangement uses TRBV25-1 and TRBJ1-2. The germline CDR1 and CDR2 sequences are MGHDK and SYGVNS. There are 13 residues in the CDR3. CDR3 protein: CASTLGTNYGYTF.